This T cell receptor (beta chain) was sequenced for a study of vaccination and CD4 T cells after COVID-19. Germline loops: CDR1 SGHNT, CDR2 YYREEE (reference sequence). The CDR3 loop spans 14 amino acids. V was trimmed by 3 bases and J by 6 bases, leaving 15 bases between them. Indicated treatment: approximately nine-day PBMC culture with coronavirus spike peptide pools or control peptides (ViraFEST assay). Negative selection yielded CD4+ T cells from day-10 cultures. About this clonotype: Its specificity is not known.

Once obtained from cultured CD4+ T cells, the DNA was sequenced using the Oncomine TCR Beta short-read assay. TCRdb ran MiXCR on the PCR reads and lists one entry per CDR3 protein. The table records about 12,000 distinct CDR3 sequences, about 61% of them present only once. Sequencing was done on a sample of CD4+ T cells from blood, cultured in vitro. This rearrangement joins TRBV5-4 to TRBJ1-1; maybe TRBD1 (5 bases). The receptor was isolated from a human donor who had recovered from COVID-19. The CDR3 sequence: CASSSRPGGAEAFF. CDR3 sequence (DNA): TGTGCCAGCAGCTCGCGCCCCGGGGGGGCTGAAGCTTTCTTT.